The 13 T cell receptor beta chains presented below share a single source sample, sequenced in a study of Ad26.COV2.S vaccination and SARS-CoV-2 variants. Treatment in this sample: roughly 20 received Ad26.COV2.S at low or high dose, single or two shots; about 5 received placebo; per-sample allocation not given. Collection of the samples took place on day 63 after the first injection of vaccine or placebo. Using immunoSEQ multiplex PCR, the repertoire was profiled, and TCRdb retains in-frame clones only, with some absent. The table includes hundreds of thousands of clones, roughly nine tenths detected once. The specimen was peripheral blood, collected in a trial of Ad26.COV2.S vaccine versus placebo. These TCRs come from a person aged 18-65 years who received the Ad26.COV2.S COVID-19 vaccine or a placebo.

The rearrangement joins TRBV7-2 to TRBJ2-7; TRBD2 is a possible D gene (6 bases). V shed 5 bases and J shed 6 bases, with 20 bases lying between them. The germline gives CDR1 SGHTA, CDR2 FQGNSA. The CDR3 has 15 residues. The CDR3 bases are TGTGCCAGCAGCGCATCCCCGGGACTGGGAATCGAGCAGTACTTC. Its protein is CASSASPGLGIEQYF.

The CDR3 DNA follows: TGTGCCAGCGGCTTAGGGGGCGCCAGAAACACCATATATTTT. This encodes CASGLGGARNTIYF. The chain combines TRBV6-6 with TRBJ1-3; 7 positions agree with TRBD1. The CDR3 has 14 amino acids. Trimming at V came to 8 bases and at J to 5 bases, leaving 9 bases not matched to a gene. Germline CDR1 is MNHNY and CDR2 is SVGAGI (reference sequence).

The genes are TRBV9 and TRBJ2-2; 7 nucleotides line up with TRBD2. The CDR3 extends over 14 amino acids. The V gene end was trimmed by 10 bases and the J gene end by 6 bases; junction bases not matched to a gene: 12. In germline, CDR1 is SGDLS, CDR2 YYNGEE. The CDR3 DNA reads TGTGCCCCGCGGGGGTCCCCGGCGGCCGGGGAGCTGTTTTTT. It is translated as CAPRGSPAAGELFF.

The chain recombines TRBV28 with TRBJ1-2; maybe TRBD1 (5 bases). The V gene's germline CDR1 is MDHEN and CDR2 SYDVKM. The V end was cut by 4 bases, the J end by 2 bases, with 11 bases between. The CDR3 runs 14 residues. Written as DNA, the CDR3 is TGTGCCAGCAGTTCAGCAGACAGAAACTATGGCTACACCTTC. Protein: CASSSADRNYGYTF.

The chain employs TRBV7-9 and TRBJ2-6; D could derive from TRBD1 or TRBD2 (7 bases each). The CDR3 covers 18 residues. V was cut by 1 base and J by 6 bases, with 19 bases left in between. Germline loops: CDR1 SEHNR, CDR2 FQNEAQ (reference sequence). The CDR3 DNA reads TGTGCCAGCAGCTTAGACAGGGGAAGCGGGGTGTTGGCCAACGTCCTGACTTTC. Encoded protein: CASSLDRGSGVLANVLTF.

CDR3 residues: CASSLGQGVEAFF. The CDR3 DNA reads TGTGCCAGCAGTTTAGGGCAGGGGGTTGAAGCTTTCTTT. V is TRBV27 and J is TRBJ1-1; 7 nucleotides align to TRBD1. The CDR3 has 13 residues. With 2 bases clipped from V and 7 bases from J, the junction kept 4 bases outside the gene matches. The germline gives CDR1 MNHEY, CDR2 SMNVEV (reference sequence).

The chain has TRBV11-2 and TRBJ2-7; the match to TRBD1 covers 8 bases. CDR1 is SGHAT, CDR2 FQNNGV, per germline. Trimming at V came to 4 bases and at J to 4 bases, leaving 12 bases not matched to a gene. The CDR3 consists of 16 residues. The CDR3 DNA follows: TGTGCCAGCAGCTCCATGGACAGGGTAGGGGCATACGAGCAGTACTTC. The encoded protein is CASSSMDRVGAYEQYF.

The chain joins TRBV4-3 to TRBJ2-3; TRBD2 aligns across 10 bases. Trimming cost V 1 base and J 7 bases; bases outside gene matches: 17. The CDR3 totals 19 residues. Germline V gene lookup returns CDR1 LGHNA and CDR2 YSLEER. CDR3 DNA sequence: TGCGCCAGCAGCCAAGTCATCGGCCTAGCGGGGGACACGCTTTATACGCAGTATTTT. This gives the protein CASSQVIGLAGDTLYTQYF.

The J gene is TRBJ2-1, the V gene TRBV29-1; the D is unclear. V was shortened by 7 bases and J by 2 bases, with 9 bases between the two germline ends. The CDR3 is made up of 12 amino acids. Germline V lookup: CDR1 SQVTM, CDR2 ANQGSEA. This CDR3 is CSGYLTYNEQFF. As DNA, the CDR3 is TGCAGCGGCTACCTCACCTACAATGAGCAGTTCTTC.

The chain combines TRBV6-2 or TRBV6-3 with TRBJ1-2; D gene uncertain. The CDR3 has 12 amino acids. The germline V and J ends were trimmed by 2 bases and 3 bases, with 4 bases remaining between them. Germline V CDR1 and CDR2: MNHEY, SVGEGT. CDR3 nucleotide sequence: TGTGCCAGCAGTTACCAGGACTATGGCTACACCTTC. Translation gives CASSYQDYGYTF.

V is TRBV5-1 and J is TRBJ1-6, with a tentative D call TRBD1 (6 bases). The CDR3 has 14 residues. The germline V gene encodes CDR1 SGHRS and CDR2 YFSETQ. Trimming took 3 bases from V and 6 from J, leaving 10 bases between them. CDR3 sequence: CASSSRTVNSPLHF. CDR3 nucleotides: TGCGCCAGCAGCTCAAGGACAGTTAATTCACCCCTCCACTTT.

The rearrangement uses TRBV19 and TRBJ2-7; D uncertain. This CDR3 is 12 amino acids long. Per germline, CDR1 LNHDA and CDR2 SQIVND (reference sequence). The V end was cut by 5 bases, the J end by 2 bases, with 7 bases between. The CDR3 loop reads CASSQSAYEQYF. The CDR3 region has the DNA TGTGCCAGTAGTCAATCCGCCTACGAGCAGTACTTC.

V usage is TRBV11-1 and J usage is TRBJ1-1; D is undetermined. Deletions cut 6 bases from V and 3 bases from J, with 14 bases between. CDR3 length: 14 amino acids. Per the germline V gene, CDR1 is SGHAT and CDR2 is FQDESV (reference sequence). Here the CDR3 reads CASRPEGWDTEAFF. The CDR3 DNA follows: TGTGCCAGCAGGCCCGAAGGGTGGGACACTGAAGCTTTCTTT.